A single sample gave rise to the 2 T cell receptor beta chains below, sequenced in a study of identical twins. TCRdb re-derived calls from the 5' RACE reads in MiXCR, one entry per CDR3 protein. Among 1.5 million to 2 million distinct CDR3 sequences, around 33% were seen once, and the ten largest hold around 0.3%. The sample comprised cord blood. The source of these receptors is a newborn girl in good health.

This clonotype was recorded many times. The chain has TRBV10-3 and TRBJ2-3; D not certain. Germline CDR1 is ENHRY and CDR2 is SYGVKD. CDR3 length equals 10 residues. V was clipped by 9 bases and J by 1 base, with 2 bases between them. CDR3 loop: CAIGTDTQYF. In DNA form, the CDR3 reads TGTGCCATAGGCACAGATACGCAGTATTTT.

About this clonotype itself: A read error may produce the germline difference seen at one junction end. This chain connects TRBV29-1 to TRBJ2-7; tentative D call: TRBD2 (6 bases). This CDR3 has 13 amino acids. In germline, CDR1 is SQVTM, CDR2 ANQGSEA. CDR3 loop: CSVDYGTAYERYF. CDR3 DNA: TGCAGCGTGGACTACGGGACGGCCTACGAGCGGTACTTC.